This T cell receptor (beta chain) stems from a study of blood T cell repertoires in COVID-19. Across the study: Collection of acute and convalescent COVID-19 samples took place in the United States, Italy and Spain. In each case, the material was cDNA or gDNA derived from T cells, B-cell-depleted T cells, or PBMCs.

Under the authors' procedure: Cell counts per sample came from amplifying reference gene primers. Profiled with immunoSEQ multiplex PCR; TCRdb holds only in-frame clones, not every one. Clone size and the V and J calls come from that table; the DNA yielded D and trimming. The sample has about 260,000 clones; around 86% are singletons. CDR1 ENHRY and CDR2 SYGVKD come from the germline V gene. The CDR3 has 14 residues. J lost 5 bases, V lost 6 bases, and 4 bases had no gene match. This chain connects TRBV10-3 to TRBJ1-6, with TRBD1 matching 7 bases. The sample taken for sequencing was peripheral blood. The TCR comes from a man aged 35-49 years who had recovered from COVID-19. The DNA for the CDR3 is TGTGCCATCAGCGGGACAGTCAATAATTCACCCCTCCACTTT. This gives the protein CAISGTVNNSPLHF.